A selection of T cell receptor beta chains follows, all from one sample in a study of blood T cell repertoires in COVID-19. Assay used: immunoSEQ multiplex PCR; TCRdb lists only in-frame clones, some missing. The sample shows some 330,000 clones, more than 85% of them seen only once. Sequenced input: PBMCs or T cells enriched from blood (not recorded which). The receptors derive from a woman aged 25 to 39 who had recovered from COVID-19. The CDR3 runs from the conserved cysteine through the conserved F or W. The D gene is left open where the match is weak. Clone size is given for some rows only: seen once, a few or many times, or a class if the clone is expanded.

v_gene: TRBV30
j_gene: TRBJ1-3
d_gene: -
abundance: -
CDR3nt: TGTGCCTGGAGAGGGAGCGGAAACACCATATATTTT
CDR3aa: CAWRGSGNTIYF

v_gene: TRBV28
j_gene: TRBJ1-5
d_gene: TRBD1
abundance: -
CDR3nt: TGTGCCAGCAGTTTTCAACAGGGGGTGATTCAGCCCCAGCATTTT
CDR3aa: CASSFQQGVIQPQHF

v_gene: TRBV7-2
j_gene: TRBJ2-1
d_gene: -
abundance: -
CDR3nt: TGTGCCAGCAGCTCAACGATTGCGGCCAACAATGAGCAGTTCTTC
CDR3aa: CASSSTIAANNEQFF

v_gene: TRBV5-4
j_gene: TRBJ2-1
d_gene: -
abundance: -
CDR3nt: TGTGCCAGCAGCTTGGGTGGGAGCGGCTACAATGAGCAGTTCTTC
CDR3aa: CASSLGGSGYNEQFF

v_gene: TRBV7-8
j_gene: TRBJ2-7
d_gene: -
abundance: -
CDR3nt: TGTGCCAGCAGCTTAGAGCTAGCCTACGAGCAGTACTTC
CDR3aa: CASSLELAYEQYF

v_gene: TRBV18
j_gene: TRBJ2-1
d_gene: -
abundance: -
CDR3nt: TGTGCCAGCTCACCACGGGCCGGACAGAATGAGCAGTTCTTC
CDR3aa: CASSPRAGQNEQFF

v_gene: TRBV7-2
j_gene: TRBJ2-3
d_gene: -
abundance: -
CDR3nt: TGTGCCAGCAGCTTAGCGCGTTTCACAGATACGCAGTATTTT
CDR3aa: CASSLARFTDTQYF

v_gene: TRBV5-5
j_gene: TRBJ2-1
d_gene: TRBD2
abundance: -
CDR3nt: TGTGCCAGCAGCTTTCGGGGGGGGGCACAGCCCTACAATGAGCAGTTCTTC
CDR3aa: CASSFRGGAQPYNEQFF

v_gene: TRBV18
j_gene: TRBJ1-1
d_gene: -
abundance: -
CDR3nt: TGTGCCAGCTCACCTGTCCTCAAGGACATGAACACTGAAGCTTTCTTT
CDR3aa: CASSPVLKDMNTEAFF

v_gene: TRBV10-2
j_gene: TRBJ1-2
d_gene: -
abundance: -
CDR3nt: TGCGCCAGCAGTGAGACAGGGTTAGGCTACACCTTC
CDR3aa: CASSETGLGYTF

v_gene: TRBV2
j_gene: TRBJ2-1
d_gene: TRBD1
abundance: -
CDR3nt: TGTGCCAGCAGTCCTACAGGGGGTGGATGGCGGTTCTTC
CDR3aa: CASSPTGGGWRFF

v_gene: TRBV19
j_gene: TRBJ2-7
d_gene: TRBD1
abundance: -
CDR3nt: TGTGCCAGTAGTATAGATACCGACAGGGTAGTCAACGAGCAGTACTTC
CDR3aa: CASSIDTDRVVNEQYF

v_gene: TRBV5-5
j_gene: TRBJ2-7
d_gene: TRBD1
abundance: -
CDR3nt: TGTGCCAGCAGCGTAGAACCGGACAGGGGGCGTAACCCTAGCTCCTACGAGCAGTACTTC
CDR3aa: CASSVEPDRGRNPSSYEQYF

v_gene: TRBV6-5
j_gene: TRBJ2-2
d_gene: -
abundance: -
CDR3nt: TGTGCCAGCAGTTATTCCGTAAGGGGGTCCGGGGAGCTGTTTTTT
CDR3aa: CASSYSVRGSGELFF

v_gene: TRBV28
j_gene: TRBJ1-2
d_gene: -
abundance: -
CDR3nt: TGTGCCAGCAGTTTGGGGGGTTTGTATGGCTACACCTTC
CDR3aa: CASSLGGLYGYTF

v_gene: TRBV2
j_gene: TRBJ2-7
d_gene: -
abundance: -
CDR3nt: TGTGCCAGCAGGGTGGGCGGGGAGCAGTACTTC
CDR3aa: CASRVGGEQYF

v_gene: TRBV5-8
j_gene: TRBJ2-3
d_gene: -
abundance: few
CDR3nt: TGTGCCAGCAGCAGGGGACAAACAACGGGTGGAGATACGCAGTATTTT
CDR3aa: CASSRGQTTGGDTQYF

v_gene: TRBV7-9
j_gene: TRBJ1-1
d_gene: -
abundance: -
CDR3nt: TGTGCCAGCAGCGCGGAAGGGAACACTGAAGCTTTCTTT
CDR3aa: CASSAEGNTEAFF

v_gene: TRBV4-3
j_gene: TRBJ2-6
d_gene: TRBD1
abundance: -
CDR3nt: TGCGCCAGCAGCCAGCTACAGGGGGCTGGGGCCAACGTCCTGACTTTC
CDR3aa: CASSQLQGAGANVLTF

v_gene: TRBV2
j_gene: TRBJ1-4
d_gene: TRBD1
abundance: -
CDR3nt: TGTGCCAGCAGAGGACAGGGGGTCGGGGAAAAACTGTTTTTT
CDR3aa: CASRGQGVGEKLFF

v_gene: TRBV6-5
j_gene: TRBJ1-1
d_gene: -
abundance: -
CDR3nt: TGTGCCAGCAGTAACGCGGGGGGGCGATATCGGGCTTTCTTT
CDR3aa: CASSNAGGRYRAFF

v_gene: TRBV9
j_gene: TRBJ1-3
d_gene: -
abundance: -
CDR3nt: TGTGCCAGCAGCGTAGAGGGAGCCTATTTGACTGGAAACACCATATATTTT
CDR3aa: CASSVEGAYLTGNTIYF

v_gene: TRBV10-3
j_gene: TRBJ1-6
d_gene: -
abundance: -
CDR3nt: TGTGCCATCAGTGAGTCGGCTAGCTCCTATAATTCACCCCTCCACTTT
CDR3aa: CAISESASSYNSPLHF

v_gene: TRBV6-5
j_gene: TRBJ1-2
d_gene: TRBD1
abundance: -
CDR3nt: TGTGCCAGCAGCTGGGACAGGAATAGCTATGGCTACACCTTC
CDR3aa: CASSWDRNSYGYTF

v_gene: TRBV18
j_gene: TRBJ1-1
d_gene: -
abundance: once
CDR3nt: TGTGCCAGCTCCCCTAGGGGGGGCACTGAAGCTTTCTTT
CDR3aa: CASSPRGGTEAFF

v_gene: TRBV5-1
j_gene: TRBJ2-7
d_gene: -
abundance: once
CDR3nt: TGCGCCAGCAGCTTGGGATCGGGATTTGGAGCCGAGCAGTACTTC
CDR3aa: CASSLGSGFGAEQYF

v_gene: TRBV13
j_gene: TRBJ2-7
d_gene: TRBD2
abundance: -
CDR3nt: TGTGCCAGCAGCTTAGCGGGAGGGCTCGAGCAGTACTTC
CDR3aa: CASSLAGGLEQYF

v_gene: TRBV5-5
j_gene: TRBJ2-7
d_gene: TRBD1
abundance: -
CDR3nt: TGTGCCAGCAGCTTGGTCGGGACAGGGGGCTACGAGCAGTACTTC
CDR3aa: CASSLVGTGGYEQYF

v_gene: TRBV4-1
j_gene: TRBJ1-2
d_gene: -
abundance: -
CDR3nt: TGCGCCAGCAGCCCCACCGAACAGGTACTCTATGGCTACACCTTC
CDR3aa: CASSPTEQVLYGYTF

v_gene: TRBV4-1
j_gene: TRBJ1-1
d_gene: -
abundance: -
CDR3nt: TGCGCCAGCAGCCAAGAGGGGGGGGCTGGGACTGAAGCTTTCTTT
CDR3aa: CASSQEGGAGTEAFF

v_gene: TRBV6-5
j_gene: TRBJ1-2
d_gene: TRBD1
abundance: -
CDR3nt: TGTGCCAGCAGTTACTCGGGCAGGGGGCTTGGGGGCTACACCTTC
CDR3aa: CASSYSGRGLGGYTF

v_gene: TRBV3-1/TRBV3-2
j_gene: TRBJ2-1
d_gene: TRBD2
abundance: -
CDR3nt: TGTGCCAGCAGACAGACTAGCGGCGGCTTTAGAGAGCAGTTCTTC
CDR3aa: CASRQTSGGFREQFF